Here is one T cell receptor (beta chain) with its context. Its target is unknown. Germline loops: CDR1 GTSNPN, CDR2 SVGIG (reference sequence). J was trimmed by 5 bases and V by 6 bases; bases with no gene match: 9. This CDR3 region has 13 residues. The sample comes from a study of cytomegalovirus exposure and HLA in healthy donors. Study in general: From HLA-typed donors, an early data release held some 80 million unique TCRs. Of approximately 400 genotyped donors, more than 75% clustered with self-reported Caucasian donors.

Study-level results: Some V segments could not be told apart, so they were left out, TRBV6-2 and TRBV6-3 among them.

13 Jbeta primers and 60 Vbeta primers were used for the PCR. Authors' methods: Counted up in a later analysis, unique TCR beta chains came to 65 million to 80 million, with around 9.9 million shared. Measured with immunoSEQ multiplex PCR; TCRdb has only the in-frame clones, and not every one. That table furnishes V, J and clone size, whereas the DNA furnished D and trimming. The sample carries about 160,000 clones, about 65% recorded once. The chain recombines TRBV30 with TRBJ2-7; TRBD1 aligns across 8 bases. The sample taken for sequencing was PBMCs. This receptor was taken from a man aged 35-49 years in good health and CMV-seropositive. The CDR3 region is CACLGQGANEQYF. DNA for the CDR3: TGTGCCTGCCTCGGACAGGGAGCGAACGAGCAGTACTTC.